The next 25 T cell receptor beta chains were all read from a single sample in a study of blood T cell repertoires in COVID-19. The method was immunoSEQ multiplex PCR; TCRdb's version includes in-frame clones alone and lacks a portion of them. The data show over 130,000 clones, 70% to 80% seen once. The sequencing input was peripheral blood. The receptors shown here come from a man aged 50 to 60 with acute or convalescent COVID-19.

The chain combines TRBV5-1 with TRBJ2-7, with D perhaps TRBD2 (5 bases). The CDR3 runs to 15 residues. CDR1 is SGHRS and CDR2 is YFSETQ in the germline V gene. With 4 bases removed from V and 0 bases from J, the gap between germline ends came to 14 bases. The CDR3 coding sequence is TGCGCCAGCAGCCGGGGAACGGGCCCCTCCTACGAGCAGTACGTC. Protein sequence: CASSRGTGPSYEQYV.

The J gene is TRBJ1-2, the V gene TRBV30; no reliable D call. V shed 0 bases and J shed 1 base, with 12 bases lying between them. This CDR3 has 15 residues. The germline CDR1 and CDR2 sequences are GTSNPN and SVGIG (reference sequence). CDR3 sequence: CAWSVWRSDNYGYTF. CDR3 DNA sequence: TGTGCCTGGAGTGTGTGGAGATCAGATAACTATGGCTACACCTTC.

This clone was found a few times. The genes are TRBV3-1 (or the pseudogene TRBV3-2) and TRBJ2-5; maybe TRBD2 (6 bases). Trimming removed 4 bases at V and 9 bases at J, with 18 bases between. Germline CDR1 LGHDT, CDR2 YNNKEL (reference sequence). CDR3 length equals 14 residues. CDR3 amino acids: CASSPSGLHMAQYF. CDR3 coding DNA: TGTGCCAGCAGCCCCTCGGGACTCCACATGGCCCAGTACTTC.

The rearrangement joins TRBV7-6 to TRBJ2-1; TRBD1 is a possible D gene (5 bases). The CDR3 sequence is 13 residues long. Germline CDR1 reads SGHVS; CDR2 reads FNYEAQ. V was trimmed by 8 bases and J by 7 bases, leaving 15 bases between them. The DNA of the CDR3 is TGTGCCAGCGGTAGCTGGGGCGGTAATGAGCAGTTCTTC. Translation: CASGSWGGNEQFF.

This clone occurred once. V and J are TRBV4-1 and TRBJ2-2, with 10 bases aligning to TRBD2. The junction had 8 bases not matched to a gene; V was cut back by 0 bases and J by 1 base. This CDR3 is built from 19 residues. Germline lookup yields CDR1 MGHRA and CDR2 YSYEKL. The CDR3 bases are TGCGCCAGCAGCCAAGACGTGGGTAGCGGGGGGTTGAACACCGGGGAGCTGTTTTTT. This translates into CASSQDVGSGGLNTGELFF.

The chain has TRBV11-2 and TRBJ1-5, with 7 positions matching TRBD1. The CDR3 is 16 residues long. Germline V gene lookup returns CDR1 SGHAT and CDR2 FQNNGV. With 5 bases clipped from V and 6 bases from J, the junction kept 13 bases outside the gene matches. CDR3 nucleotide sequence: TGTGCCAGCAGCCCCTTAACAGGGGCTACCGGTCAGCCCCAGCATTTT. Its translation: CASSPLTGATGQPQHF.

For the CDR3, the DNA is TGTGCCAGTAGGTCTTCCGCCGGGGGACCGAACACTGAAGCTTTCTTT. Translated: CASRSSAGGPNTEAFF. V is TRBV19 and J is TRBJ1-1; D might be TRBD1 (5 bases). Germline lookup yields CDR1 LNHDA and CDR2 SQIVND (reference sequence). This CDR3 has 16 amino acids. The V gene lost 6 bases and the J gene lost 1 base, with 18 bases spanning the gap. The full variable domain, in which reference TRBV19 and TRBJ1-1 provide the parts outside the CDR3, is DGGITQSPKYLFRKEGQNVTLSCEQNLNHDAMYWYRQDPGQGLRLIYYSQIVNDFQKGDIAEGYSVSREKKESFPLTVTSAQKNPTAFYLCASRSSAGGPNTEAFFGQGTRLTVV.

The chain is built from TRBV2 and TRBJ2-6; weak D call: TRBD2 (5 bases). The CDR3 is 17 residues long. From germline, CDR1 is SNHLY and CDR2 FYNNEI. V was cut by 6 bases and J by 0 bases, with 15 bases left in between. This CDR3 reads CASRIGGAFSGANVLTF. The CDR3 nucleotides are TGTGCCAGCAGGATTGGAGGAGCTTTCTCTGGGGCCAACGTCCTGACTTTC.

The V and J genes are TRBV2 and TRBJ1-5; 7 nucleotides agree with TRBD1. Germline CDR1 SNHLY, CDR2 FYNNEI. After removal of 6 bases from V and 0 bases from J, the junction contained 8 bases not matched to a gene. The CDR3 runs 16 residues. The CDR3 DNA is TGTGCCAGCAGGGCTACAGGGGAGTATAGCAATCAGCCCCAGCATTTT. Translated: CASRATGEYSNQPQHF.

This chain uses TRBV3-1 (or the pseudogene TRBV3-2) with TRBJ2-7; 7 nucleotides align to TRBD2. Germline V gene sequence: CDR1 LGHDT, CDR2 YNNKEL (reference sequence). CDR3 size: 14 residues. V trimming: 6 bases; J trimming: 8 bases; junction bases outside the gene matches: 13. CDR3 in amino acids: CASSQPAGLGQQYF. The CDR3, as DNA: TGTGCCAGCAGTCAGCCAGCGGGGCTCGGGCAGCAGTACTTC.

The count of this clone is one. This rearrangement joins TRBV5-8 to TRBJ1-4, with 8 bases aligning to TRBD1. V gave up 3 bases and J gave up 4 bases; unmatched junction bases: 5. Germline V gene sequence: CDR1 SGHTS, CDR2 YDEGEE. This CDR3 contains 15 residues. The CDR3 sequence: CASSSTGVINEKLFF. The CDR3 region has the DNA TGTGCCAGCAGCTCGACAGGGGTGATTAATGAAAAACTGTTTTTT.

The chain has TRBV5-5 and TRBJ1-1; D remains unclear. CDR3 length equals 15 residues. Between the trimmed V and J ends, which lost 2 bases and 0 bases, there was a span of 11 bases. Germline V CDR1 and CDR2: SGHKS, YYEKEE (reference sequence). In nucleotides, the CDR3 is TGTGCCAGCAGCTTATCACCAGACATGAACACTGAAGCTTTCTTT. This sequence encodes CASSLSPDMNTEAFF.

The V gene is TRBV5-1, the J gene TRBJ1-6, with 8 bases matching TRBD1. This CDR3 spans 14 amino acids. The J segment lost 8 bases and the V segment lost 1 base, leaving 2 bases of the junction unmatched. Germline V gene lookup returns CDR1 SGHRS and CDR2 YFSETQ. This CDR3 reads CASSLQGADSPLHF. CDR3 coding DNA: TGCGCCAGCAGCTTGCAGGGGGCTGATTCACCCCTCCACTTT. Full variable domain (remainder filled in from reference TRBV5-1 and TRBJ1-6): KAGVTQTPRYLIKTRGQQVTLSCSPISGHRSVSWYQQTPGQGLQFLFEYFSETQRNKGNFPGRFSGRQFSNSRSEMNVSTLELGDSALYLCASSLQGADSPLHFGNGTRLTVT.

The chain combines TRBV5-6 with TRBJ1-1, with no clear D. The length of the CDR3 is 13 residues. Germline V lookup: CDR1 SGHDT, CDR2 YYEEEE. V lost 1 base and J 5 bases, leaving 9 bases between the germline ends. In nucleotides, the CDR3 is TGTGCCAGCAGCTTGTTAGAACTAACTGAAGCTTTCTTT. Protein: CASSLLELTEAFF.

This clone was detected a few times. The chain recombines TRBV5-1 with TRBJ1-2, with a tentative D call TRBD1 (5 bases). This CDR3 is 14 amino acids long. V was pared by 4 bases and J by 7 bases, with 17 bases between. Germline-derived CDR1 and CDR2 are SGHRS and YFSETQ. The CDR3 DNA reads TGCGCCAGCAGCCCCGCGGACACGTCGACTGGCTACACCTTC. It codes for CASSPADTSTGYTF.

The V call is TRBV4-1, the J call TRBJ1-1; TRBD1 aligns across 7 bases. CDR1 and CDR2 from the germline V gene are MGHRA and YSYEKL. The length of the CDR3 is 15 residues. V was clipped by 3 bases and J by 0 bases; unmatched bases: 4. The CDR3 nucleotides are TGCGCCAGCAGCCACAAACAGGGGTTGAACACTGAAGCTTTCTTT. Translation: CASSHKQGLNTEAFF.

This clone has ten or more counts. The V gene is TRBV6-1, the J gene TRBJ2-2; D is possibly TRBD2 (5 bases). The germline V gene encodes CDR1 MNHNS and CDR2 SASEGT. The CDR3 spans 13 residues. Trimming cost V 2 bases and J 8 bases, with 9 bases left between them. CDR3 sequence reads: CASSERGRGELFF. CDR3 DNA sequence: TGTGCCAGCAGTGAACGGGGAAGGGGGGAGCTGTTTTTT.

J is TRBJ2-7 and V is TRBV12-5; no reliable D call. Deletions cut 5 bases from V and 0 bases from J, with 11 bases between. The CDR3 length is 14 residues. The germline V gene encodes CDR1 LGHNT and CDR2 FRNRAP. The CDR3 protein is CASGPLLSSYEQYF. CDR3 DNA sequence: TGTGCTAGTGGTCCTCTCTTGAGCTCCTACGAGCAGTACTTC.

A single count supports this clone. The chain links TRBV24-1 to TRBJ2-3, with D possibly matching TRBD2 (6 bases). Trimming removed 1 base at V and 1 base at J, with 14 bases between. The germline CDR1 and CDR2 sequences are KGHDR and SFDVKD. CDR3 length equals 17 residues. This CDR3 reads CATSDFWQGLGTDTQYF. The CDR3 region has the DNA TGTGCCACCAGTGATTTTTGGCAGGGACTTGGCACAGATACGCAGTATTTT.

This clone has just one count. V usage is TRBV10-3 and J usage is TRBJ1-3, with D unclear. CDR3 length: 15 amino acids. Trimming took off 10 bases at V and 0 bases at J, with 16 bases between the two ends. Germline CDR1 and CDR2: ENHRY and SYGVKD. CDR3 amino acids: CATRGEAYSGNTIYF. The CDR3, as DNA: TGTGCCACCCGGGGTGAGGCCTACTCTGGAAACACCATATATTTT.

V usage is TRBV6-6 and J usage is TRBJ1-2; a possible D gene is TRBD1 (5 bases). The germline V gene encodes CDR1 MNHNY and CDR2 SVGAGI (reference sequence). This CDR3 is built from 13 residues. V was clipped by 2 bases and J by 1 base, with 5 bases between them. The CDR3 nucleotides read TGTGCCAGCAGTTACGACAGTAACTATGGCTACACCTTC. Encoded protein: CASSYDSNYGYTF.

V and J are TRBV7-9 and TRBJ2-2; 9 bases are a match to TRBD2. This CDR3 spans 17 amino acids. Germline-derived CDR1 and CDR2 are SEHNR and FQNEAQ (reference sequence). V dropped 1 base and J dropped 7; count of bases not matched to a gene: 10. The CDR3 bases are TGTGCCAGCAGCTTAGGACGCGGGGGGGCCTTGATCGGGGAGCTGTTTTTT. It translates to CASSLGRGGALIGELFF.

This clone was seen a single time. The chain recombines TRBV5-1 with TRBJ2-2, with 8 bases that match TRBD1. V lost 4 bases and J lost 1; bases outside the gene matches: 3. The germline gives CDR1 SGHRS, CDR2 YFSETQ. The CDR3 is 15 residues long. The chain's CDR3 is CASSAGTGNTGELFF. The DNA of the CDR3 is TGCGCCAGCAGCGCCGGGACAGGGAACACCGGGGAGCTGTTTTTT.

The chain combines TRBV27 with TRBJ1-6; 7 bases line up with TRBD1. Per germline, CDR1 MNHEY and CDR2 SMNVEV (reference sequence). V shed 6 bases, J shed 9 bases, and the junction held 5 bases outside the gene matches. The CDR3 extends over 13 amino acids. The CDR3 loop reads CASRSDRVSPLHF. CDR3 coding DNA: TGTGCCAGCAGATCAGACAGGGTTTCACCCCTCCACTTT.

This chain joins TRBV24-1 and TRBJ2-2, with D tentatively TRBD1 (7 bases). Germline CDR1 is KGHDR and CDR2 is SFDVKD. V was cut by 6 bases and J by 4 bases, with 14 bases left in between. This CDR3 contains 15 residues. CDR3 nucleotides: TGTGCCACCAGTCGACAGGGACTGACCACCGGGGAGCTGTTTTTT. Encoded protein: CATSRQGLTTGELFF.